This record covers a single TCR beta chain. This clonotype was seen a few times. It lacks a known antigen. No quality values exist for individual bases; no much larger clone is one base distant. The sample comes from a study of T-cell memory formation after mild COVID-19 (dated by TCRdb to about 2021). For the study in its entirety: Most TCR sequence clusters were specific to one of the two donors. In two donors, T-cell clones that expanded and contracted after mild COVID-19 were followed by sequencing TCRalpha and TCRbeta repertoires longitudinally. Two young, previously healthy adult volunteers, one female and one male, were included in the cohort.

Sequencing used an Illumina NovaSeq 6000. Using 5'RACE with constant-segment primers, TCRalpha and TCRbeta cDNA libraries were constructed, with sample barcodes and unique molecular identifiers added in the process. RNA was extracted from every sample with Trizol reagent. Libraries were amplified in two PCR steps, with a second sample barcode and Illumina TruSeq adapters added in the second step. Libraries were sequenced on an Illumina NovaSeq with 2 x 150 bp paired-end reads. The published analysis was carried out like this. Reads were demultiplexed and collapsed into UMI-guided consensus sequences with migec v1.2.7. Using mixcr v2.1.11, UMI consensuses were aligned to TRA and TRB V and J templates and then assembled into clonotypes. Clonotypes were classified as expanded or contracted when called significant by both edgeR and NoisET, with noise models trained on biological replicates. edgeR calls used a false discovery rate-adjusted p below 0.01 and a log2 fold-change threshold of 1. PCA with hierarchical clustering of max-normalized trajectories of the 1000 most abundant clonotypes was used as exploratory dynamics analysis. Separately sequenced CD4+ and CD8+ repertoires were used to assign a CD4 or CD8 phenotype to each responding clone. TCRdb trimmed the raw reads at Q25, called clones with MiXCR and kept productive beta chains. Every CDR3 protein is listed once, alongside the most common genes and DNA of its rows. It is TCRdb's table, rather than the study itself, that gives the V and J calls and clone size. In this sample the table shows about 350,000 distinct CDR3 sequences, less than 25% of which occur a single time. The top ten clones comprise about 21% of the sample.

Summary of the overall study and its limitations: Balanced CD4/CD8 phenotypes were observed for clones contracting from day 15 to 85, whereas a bias towards CD4+ was observed for a second wave of clones expanding from day 15 to 37. The study covered only two mild cases, and larger cohorts including severe cases with pre-infection samples were considered necessary. Contracting CD4+ clones were located mainly in the CM and EM memory subsets, whereas CD8+ clones were found to be enriched in EMRA. The second-wave clones that peaked on day 37 were not confirmed to be SARS-CoV-2 specific. Some responding clones were found in pre-infection memory, which suggests that pre-existing cross-reactive memory T cells took part in the SARS-CoV-2 response.

Ficoll-Paque density gradient centrifugation was the method used to isolate PBMCs. Material for sequencing was PBMCs or a T cell subset sorted from them (not recorded which). The clonotype comes from a man in his late teens or twenties who had mild COVID-19 (a few samples of this study predate the infection). The sample titles of this study are shuffled in the database, so cell type and time point are left out; the donor was told from shared clones.

The DNA is TGTGCCAGCAGTTCCTCTAGCGCCTCGGGAGATACGCAGTATTTT. Translated, it reads CASSSSSASGDTQYF. This receptor chain uses TRBV28 and TRBJ2-3; the D gene is perhaps TRBD2, on 6 matching bases. The CDR3 numbers 15 residues from cysteine through phenylalanine. Of all the DNA, just the CDR3 is kept, 45 bases in frame from base 1. V was cut back by 4 bases and J by 5 bases, leaving a gap of 16 bases between them. Reading the germline V gene gives CDR1 MDHEN and CDR2 SYDVKM.